This TCR beta chain appears in the sequencing data of a study of T cells after yellow fever vaccination (dated by TCRdb to about 2019). For the study in its entirety: The SMART-Seq v4 Ultra Low Input RNA kit was used to prepare libraries from fractions with low cell numbers. Bulk TCR alpha and beta repertoires were sequenced longitudinally to track T-cell clones before and after primary and booster YFV17D yellow fever vaccination. Two healthy male donors made up the cohort, one aged 18 to 29 years and the other aged 30 to 39 years. Blood was collected at multiple timepoints before and after primary and secondary immunization, and bulk PBMC replicates and cell subsets were isolated. Findings and caveats that apply to the study as a whole: Computational filtering was needed because FACS-sorted repertoires could contain abundant contaminating clonotypes from the bulk population. The study included only a couple of donors, which limits how far the findings can be generalized. Most clones expanded after primary vaccination (around 97% of CD4 and 88% of CD8) were re-detected after the booster, suggesting that broad memory maintenance occurred. A small fraction of clonotypes showed up in both the CD4 and CD8 compartments, probably as a result of convergent recombination. Compared with the primary T-cell response, the secondary T-cell response was faster but weaker, reaching its peak on day 5 rather than on day 15.

TCR cDNA was made using 5'RACE template switching, a step that added a universal primer site and unique molecular identifiers. Priming of cDNA synthesis was performed from both the TCR alpha and TCR beta constant segments. Library amplification involved two PCR steps, and the second step added sample barcodes and sequencing adapters. Sequencing of the libraries was done on either Illumina HiSeq 2500 (2x100 bp) or NovaSeq (2x150 bp). The original methods were these. Demultiplexing of reads and collapsing into UMI consensus sequences were performed with MIGEC, and V(D)J alignment was carried out with MiXCR. Clonotypes responding to the vaccine were identified with edgeR on replicate PBMC samples, with the criteria of FDR below 0.01 and a log2 fold change above 5 up to day 15. Each bulk clonotype received a CD4 or CD8 identity based on whether the sequenced CD4 or CD8 repertoire contained that clonotype at higher abundance. The raw public reads went through TCRdb reprocessing: fastp at Q25, MiXCR clone calling, in-frame beta chains kept. Identical CDR3 protein sequences are pooled into one entry, listed with their most common genes and DNA. TCRdb's processing, not the authors' own work, is the source of the V and J calls. The table for this sample lists some 500,000 distinct CDR3 sequences; roughly 14% of them were counted only once. Jointly, the top ten make up around an eighth of the sample.

According to the study, the label for this sample's treatment or condition signals: live attenuated yellow fever vaccine strain. Two biological replicates of bulk PBMCs were collected at each blood-draw timepoint. PBMCs were isolated from peripheral blood using a standard Ficoll-Paque protocol. TriZol was used to extract RNA from bulk PBMCs, CD4 and CD8 fractions, and dextramer-positive and dextramer-negative fractions. Taken from cysteine to phenylalanine, the CDR3 has 14 residues. Only the CDR3 part of the read is kept: 42 bases, read in frame from the first base. CDR1 and CDR2 are read off the germline V gene as SGHTA and FQGNSA. V loses 5 bases of germline sequence and J loses 7 bases, and the interval between the two ends is 15 bases. This clonotype has just a few counts. What antigen it recognizes has not been identified. No base quality information exists; no much larger clone differs at one position.

The clonotype was recovered from a young man who received the YFV17D yellow fever vaccine. This sequence uses TRBV7-2 and TRBJ1-5; TRBD1 could be the D gene, as 6 bases match. The starting material was PBMCs, obtained on the day of the yellow fever booster vaccination. The DNA is as follows: TGTGCCAGCAGCACCAGGGGCCCCCACCAGCCCCAGCATTTT. Its protein reads: CASSTRGPHQPQHF.